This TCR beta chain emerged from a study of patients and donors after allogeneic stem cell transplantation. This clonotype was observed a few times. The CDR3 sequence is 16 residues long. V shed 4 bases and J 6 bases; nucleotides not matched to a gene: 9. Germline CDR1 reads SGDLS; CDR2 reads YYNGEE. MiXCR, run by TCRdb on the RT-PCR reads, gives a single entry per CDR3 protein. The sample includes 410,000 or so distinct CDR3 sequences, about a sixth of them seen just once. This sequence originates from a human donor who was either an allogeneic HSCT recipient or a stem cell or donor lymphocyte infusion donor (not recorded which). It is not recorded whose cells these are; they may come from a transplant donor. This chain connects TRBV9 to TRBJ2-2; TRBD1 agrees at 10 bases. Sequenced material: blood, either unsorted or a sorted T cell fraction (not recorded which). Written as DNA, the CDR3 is TGTGCCAGCAGCAGTCCCTCAGGACAGGGGGCCGGGGAGCTGTTTTTT. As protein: CASSSPSGQGAGELFF. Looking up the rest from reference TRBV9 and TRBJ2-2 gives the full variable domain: DSGVTQTPKHLITATGQRVTLRCSPRSGDLSVYWYQQSLDQGLQFLIQYYNGEERAKGNILERFSAQQFPDLHSELNLSSLELGDSALYFCASSSPSGQGAGELFFGEGSRLTVL.